A selection of T cell receptor beta chains follows, all from one sample in a study of cytomegalovirus exposure and HLA in healthy donors. Sequencing was performed with immunoSEQ multiplex PCR; in TCRdb, only in-frame clones are kept and a portion is missing. This table holds some 200,000 clones, about 79% found once. The specimen was PBMCs. These receptor sequences come from a boy between 2 and 10 years old in good health and CMV-seronegative. CDR3s include the opening cysteine and the closing phenylalanine or tryptophan. D genes are given only for firm matches. Where a row states a size, it is once, few, many or the class of an expanded clone; other rows omit it.

V gene: TRBV2; clone size: NA; J gene: TRBJ2-7; D gene: NA; CDR3 protein: CASIMTGWKAEQYF; CDR3 DNA: TGTGCCAGCATTATGACCGGGTGGAAGGCCGAGCAGTACTTC
V gene: TRBV5-6; clone size: NA; J gene: TRBJ2-1; D gene: NA; CDR3 protein: CASSWPDRNEQFF; CDR3 DNA: TGTGCCAGCAGCTGGCCGGACAGAAATGAGCAGTTCTTC
V gene: TRBV7-2; clone size: NA; J gene: TRBJ2-5; D gene: TRBD2; CDR3 protein: CASSLGASGGDAETQYF; CDR3 DNA: TGTGCCAGCAGCTTAGGGGCTAGCGGGGGGGATGCGGAGACCCAGTACTTC
V gene: TRBV19; clone size: NA; J gene: TRBJ2-3; D gene: TRBD2; CDR3 protein: CASSHQGGGSTDTQYF; CDR3 DNA: TGTGCCAGTAGTCACCAAGGCGGGGGGAGCACAGATACGCAGTATTTT
V gene: TRBV2; clone size: NA; J gene: TRBJ2-1; D gene: TRBD2; CDR3 protein: CASTSGGYNEQFF; CDR3 DNA: TGTGCCAGCACTAGCGGGGGGTACAATGAGCAGTTCTTC
V gene: TRBV29-1; clone size: NA; J gene: TRBJ2-1; D gene: NA; CDR3 protein: CSAGKGGDYNEQFF; CDR3 DNA: TGCAGCGCGGGCAAGGGGGGGGACTACAATGAGCAGTTCTTC
V gene: TRBV7-9; clone size: NA; J gene: TRBJ2-5; D gene: TRBD2; CDR3 protein: CASSLLSGEQETQYF; CDR3 DNA: TGTGCCAGCAGCTTGCTTAGCGGGGAGCAAGAGACCCAGTACTTC
V gene: TRBV18; clone size: NA; J gene: TRBJ1-1; D gene: NA; CDR3 protein: CASSPPETSQRTFF; CDR3 DNA: TGTGCCAGCTCACCACCGGAGACGAGTCAGAGGACTTTCTTT
V gene: TRBV7-2; clone size: NA; J gene: TRBJ1-5; D gene: TRBD1; CDR3 protein: CASSLGTGLGLPQHF; CDR3 DNA: TGTGCCAGCAGCTTAGGGACAGGGTTGGGTCTGCCCCAGCATTTT
V gene: TRBV7-9; clone size: NA; J gene: TRBJ2-1; D gene: NA; CDR3 protein: CASSSASVRPSEQFF; CDR3 DNA: TGTGCCAGCAGCTCTGCTAGCGTTCGACCTAGTGAGCAGTTCTTC
V gene: TRBV2; clone size: NA; J gene: TRBJ1-2; D gene: NA; CDR3 protein: CASSESRTVYGYTF; CDR3 DNA: TGTGCCAGCAGTGAGAGTAGGACAGTCTATGGCTACACCTTC
V gene: TRBV15; clone size: NA; J gene: TRBJ1-4; D gene: NA; CDR3 protein: CATSRDPANEKLFF; CDR3 DNA: TGTGCCACCAGCAGAGATCCAGCTAATGAAAAACTGTTTTTT
V gene: TRBV5-4; clone size: NA; J gene: TRBJ2-1; D gene: TRBD2; CDR3 protein: CASSPRTSGRYNEQFF; CDR3 DNA: TGTGCCAGCAGCCCCCGGACTAGCGGGAGGTACAATGAGCAGTTCTTC
V gene: TRBV10-3; clone size: NA; J gene: TRBJ2-7; D gene: TRBD1; CDR3 protein: CAISGAGTGSQEQYF; CDR3 DNA: TGTGCCATCAGTGGTGCTGGGACAGGGAGTCAAGAGCAGTACTTC
V gene: TRBV4-3; clone size: NA; J gene: TRBJ1-4; D gene: NA; CDR3 protein: CASSHAVQGPNEKLFF; CDR3 DNA: TGCGCCAGCAGCCACGCCGTCCAGGGTCCTAATGAAAAACTGTTTTTT
V gene: TRBV15; clone size: few; J gene: TRBJ2-6; D gene: NA; CDR3 protein: CATSSSTGANVLTF; CDR3 DNA: TGTGCCACCAGCTCCTCGACAGGGGCCAACGTCCTGACTTTC
V gene: TRBV4-1; clone size: NA; J gene: TRBJ2-1; D gene: NA; CDR3 protein: CASSQDPQSYNEQFF; CDR3 DNA: TGCGCCAGCAGCCAAGATCCCCAATCCTACAATGAGCAGTTCTTC
V gene: TRBV10-3; clone size: NA; J gene: TRBJ2-3; D gene: TRBD2; CDR3 protein: CAISDSLNPSGGSYTQYF; CDR3 DNA: TGTGCCATCAGTGACAGCTTAAACCCTAGCGGGGGGTCATATACGCAGTATTTT
V gene: TRBV27; clone size: NA; J gene: TRBJ1-4; D gene: TRBD1; CDR3 protein: CASSQGQGALSKKLFF; CDR3 DNA: TGTGCCAGCAGTCAGGGACAGGGGGCTTTATCCAAAAAACTGTTTTTT
V gene: TRBV4-2; clone size: NA; J gene: TRBJ2-7; D gene: NA; CDR3 protein: CASSQGPPDTYEQYF; CDR3 DNA: TGTGCCAGCAGCCAAGGTCCCCCAGATACCTACGAGCAGTACTTC
V gene: TRBV4-3; clone size: NA; J gene: TRBJ1-3; D gene: TRBD1; CDR3 protein: CASSPGQASSGNTIYF; CDR3 DNA: TGCGCCAGCAGCCCTGGACAGGCGAGCTCTGGAAACACCATATATTTT
V gene: TRBV2; clone size: once; J gene: TRBJ2-3; D gene: NA; CDR3 protein: CASRTDITDTQYF; CDR3 DNA: TGTGCCAGCAGGACCGACATAACAGATACGCAGTATTTT
V gene: TRBV5-4; clone size: NA; J gene: TRBJ2-7; D gene: TRBD1; CDR3 protein: CASSFGTGRGYEQYF; CDR3 DNA: TGTGCCAGCAGCTTCGGGACAGGACGGGGCTACGAGCAGTACTTC
V gene: TRBV7-2; clone size: NA; J gene: TRBJ1-3; D gene: NA; CDR3 protein: CASSSQGNTIYF; CDR3 DNA: TGTGCCAGCAGCTCCCAGGGAAACACCATATATTTT
V gene: TRBV20-1; clone size: NA; J gene: TRBJ1-6; D gene: TRBD1; CDR3 protein: CSAGTGSPLHF; CDR3 DNA: TGCAGTGCAGGGACAGGTTCCCCCCTCCACTTT
V gene: TRBV27; clone size: NA; J gene: TRBJ2-3; D gene: NA; CDR3 protein: CASSSSAGQPITDTQYF; CDR3 DNA: TGTGCCAGCAGTTCGTCGGCAGGACAACCCATCACAGATACGCAGTATTTT
V gene: TRBV7-4; clone size: NA; J gene: TRBJ2-7; D gene: TRBD2; CDR3 protein: CASSLAGGQYEQYF; CDR3 DNA: TGTGCCAGCAGCCTAGCGGGGGGGCAGTACGAGCAGTACTTC
V gene: TRBV5-1; clone size: few; J gene: TRBJ1-2; D gene: TRBD1; CDR3 protein: CASRGTELYGYTF; CDR3 DNA: TGCGCCAGCAGAGGGACAGAACTATATGGCTACACCTTC
V gene: TRBV20-1; clone size: NA; J gene: TRBJ1-4; D gene: NA; CDR3 protein: CSARAEAKLFF; CDR3 DNA: TGCAGTGCTAGAGCGGAGGCAAAACTGTTTTTT
V gene: TRBV7-9; clone size: NA; J gene: TRBJ2-1; D gene: TRBD2; CDR3 protein: CASSPRTSGVVLF; CDR3 DNA: TGTGCCAGCAGCCCCCGGACTAGCGGGGTGGTGCTCTTC
V gene: TRBV6-5; clone size: NA; J gene: TRBJ2-7; D gene: TRBD1; CDR3 protein: CASSPTGTGGYEQYF; CDR3 DNA: TGTGCCAGCAGTCCCACCGGGACAGGGGGCTACGAGCAGTACTTC
V gene: TRBV19; clone size: NA; J gene: TRBJ1-1; D gene: NA; CDR3 protein: CASSPGKTWNTEAFF; CDR3 DNA: TGTGCCAGTAGTCCAGGGAAGACTTGGAACACTGAAGCTTTCTTT
V gene: TRBV5-4; clone size: NA; J gene: TRBJ2-3; D gene: TRBD1; CDR3 protein: CASSSRDRPTDTQYF; CDR3 DNA: TGTGCCAGCAGCTCCCGGGACAGGCCCACAGATACGCAGTATTTT
V gene: TRBV7-2; clone size: NA; J gene: TRBJ1-1; D gene: NA; CDR3 protein: CASSLVLQSGKTEAFF; CDR3 DNA: TGTGCCAGCAGCTTAGTACTCCAGTCGGGGAAGACTGAAGCTTTCTTT
V gene: TRBV7-9; clone size: NA; J gene: TRBJ2-7; D gene: NA; CDR3 protein: CASSLVGGDGEQYF; CDR3 DNA: TGTGCCAGCAGCTTAGTTGGAGGGGATGGCGAGCAGTACTTC
V gene: TRBV7-9; clone size: NA; J gene: TRBJ2-5; D gene: NA; CDR3 protein: CASSLSRRGVRQETQYF; CDR3 DNA: TGTGCCAGCAGCTTATCCCGCCGGGGTGTGAGACAAGAGACCCAGTACTTC
V gene: TRBV5-6; clone size: once; J gene: TRBJ2-6; D gene: TRBD1; CDR3 protein: CASSLGGQGESSGANVLTF; CDR3 DNA: TGTGCCAGCAGCTTGGGGGGGCAGGGGGAGAGCTCTGGGGCCAACGTCCTGACTTTC
V gene: TRBV11-3; clone size: NA; J gene: TRBJ2-1; D gene: TRBD2; CDR3 protein: CASSRGGLMGTNEQFF; CDR3 DNA: TGTGCCAGCAGTCGGGGGGGACTAATGGGTACCAATGAGCAGTTCTTC
V gene: TRBV6-6; clone size: NA; J gene: TRBJ2-2; D gene: NA; CDR3 protein: CASSYGGVNTGELFF; CDR3 DNA: TGTGCCAGCAGTTACGGCGGGGTGAACACCGGGGAGCTGTTTTTT
V gene: TRBV4-3; clone size: NA; J gene: TRBJ2-6; D gene: NA; CDR3 protein: CASSTRLSGANVLTF; CDR3 DNA: TGCGCCAGCAGCACCCGGTTATCTGGGGCCAACGTCCTGACTTTC
V gene: TRBV18; clone size: NA; J gene: TRBJ2-7; D gene: TRBD2; CDR3 protein: CASSPPGTRVAEQYF; CDR3 DNA: TGTGCCAGCTCACCACCGGGGACTAGGGTCGCGGAGCAGTACTTC
V gene: TRBV6-5; clone size: NA; J gene: TRBJ2-3; D gene: NA; CDR3 protein: CASSYEGRSTDTQYF; CDR3 DNA: TGTGCCAGCAGTTACGAGGGCCGTAGCACAGATACGCAGTATTTT
V gene: TRBV11-2; clone size: NA; J gene: TRBJ1-2; D gene: NA; CDR3 protein: CASSFWTQANYGYTF; CDR3 DNA: TGTGCCAGCAGCTTTTGGACACAAGCTAACTATGGCTACACCTTC
V gene: TRBV6-1; clone size: NA; J gene: TRBJ2-2; D gene: NA; CDR3 protein: CASSEEVGPNTGELFF; CDR3 DNA: TGTGCCAGCAGTGAAGAGGTGGGCCCAAACACCGGGGAGCTGTTTTTT
V gene: TRBV27; clone size: NA; J gene: TRBJ2-7; D gene: NA; CDR3 protein: CASSPGQLYEQYF; CDR3 DNA: TGTGCCAGCAGCCCGGGACAACTCTACGAGCAGTACTTC
V gene: TRBV27; clone size: NA; J gene: TRBJ1-6; D gene: TRBD1; CDR3 protein: CASFKPPGQSSYNSPLHF; CDR3 DNA: TGTGCCAGCTTCAAACCACCGGGACAGAGCTCCTATAATTCACCCCTCCACTTT
V gene: TRBV11-3; clone size: NA; J gene: TRBJ2-1; D gene: TRBD2; CDR3 protein: CASSLRSGLDYNEQFF; CDR3 DNA: TGTGCCAGCAGCTTGCGGTCGGGACTAGACTACAATGAGCAGTTCTTC
V gene: TRBV7-2; clone size: NA; J gene: TRBJ1-5; D gene: NA; CDR3 protein: CASSFRTNQPQHF; CDR3 DNA: TGTGCCAGCAGCTTTCGGACAAATCAGCCCCAGCATTTT
V gene: TRBV7-6; clone size: NA; J gene: TRBJ2-5; D gene: TRBD2; CDR3 protein: CASSLLRTSGGAARETQYF; CDR3 DNA: TGTGCCAGCAGCTTATTGCGGACTAGCGGGGGGGCGGCCCGAGAGACCCAGTACTTC